This T cell receptor (beta chain) stems from a study of T cell repertoires in cytomegalovirus infection. Overall study findings and caveats: Summed frequency of shared TCR beta families picked out CMV carriers who also had the relevant HLA.

TCRdb used MiXCR to reprocess the reads, holding one entry per CDR3 protein. The profile shows about 68,000 distinct CDR3 sequences, 20% to 25% of them singletons. About this clonotype: Its specificity is not known.

The TCR sequence derives from a human donor in good health (CMV status not recorded). Some clones in this sample may be carry-over from other donors' samples. The sequenced material came from PBMCs, sequenced either directly or after in vitro stimulation (not recorded which).

The CDR3 loop reads CASSGDYRYEQYF. For the CDR3, the DNA is TGTGCCAGCTCAGGGGACTATCGATACGAGCAGTACTTC. The chain is built from TRBV18 and TRBJ2-7; 7 nucleotides match TRBD2. The CDR3 is made up of 13 amino acids. Germline V gene lookup returns CDR1 KGHSH and CDR2 LQKENI. After removal of 5 bases from V and 4 bases from J, the junction contained 5 bases not matched to a gene.